Listed below are T cell receptor beta chains from one sample, sequenced in a study of blood T cells in healthy people across ages. TCRdb re-called the 5' RACE reads through MiXCR, storing one row per CDR3 protein. This sample has 650,000 to 1,000,000 distinct CDR3 sequences, with about 37% found just once. The sequenced sample consisted of blood. The source is a young man in good health. Each CDR3 is given with its conserved first and last residue. The D gene is left open where the match is weak. Clone sizes are given selectively: once, few, many, or a class where the clone is expanded.

>19|TRBV3-1|TRBD2|TRBJ2-2|once
CACSQDISSGGAGTGELFF
TGTGCCTGCAGCCAAGACATATCTAGCGGGGGGGCCGGCACCGGGGAGCTGTTTTTT
>14|TRBV6-1|TRBD2|TRBJ2-3|few
CASSELAGPDTQYF
TGTGCCAGCAGTGAACTAGCGGGACCAGATACGCAGTATTTT
>16|TRBV7-9|.|TRBJ1-5|.
CASSLGSGRSNQPQHF
TGTGCCAGCAGCTTAGGTAGTGGACGGAGCAATCAGCCCCAGCATTTT
>13|TRBV20-1|.|TRBJ2-1|few
CSSSGTPNNEQFF
TGCAGTAGTTCCGGGACACCCAACAATGAGCAGTTCTTC
>16|TRBV6-5|TRBD1|TRBJ2-3|.
CASRYRPGPGGDTQYF
TGTGCCAGCAGATATAGACCGGGCCCAGGGGGAGATACGCAGTATTTT
>17|TRBV20-1|TRBD2|TRBJ2-1|few
CSAKVRKRGQNNNEQFF
TGCAGTGCTAAAGTCAGGAAGCGGGGCCAAAACAACAATGAGCAGTTCTTC
>15|TRBV25-1|.|TRBJ2-1|.
CASSESRQKFNEQFF
TGTGCCAGCAGTGAATCTCGACAGAAATTCAATGAGCAGTTCTTC
>14|TRBV6-6|.|TRBJ2-1|.
CASSPGRSVNEQFF
TGTGCCAGCAGCCCAGGGAGGTCGGTCAATGAGCAGTTCTTC
>17|TRBV4-2|TRBD1|TRBJ2-1|few
CASSRTGGQGIYNEQFF
TGTGCCAGCAGCCGAACAGGCGGACAGGGGATCTACAATGAGCAGTTCTTC
>16|TRBV7-2|.|TRBJ2-3|.
CASSLGGGRGTDTQYF
TGTGCCAGCAGCTTAGGGGGCGGCAGGGGAACAGATACGCAGTATTTT
>13|TRBV5-1|.|TRBJ2-4|.
CASSEGTKNIQYF
TGCGCCAGCAGTGAGGGGACCAAAAACATTCAGTACTTC
>14|TRBV5-1|.|TRBJ2-1|.
CASSLGGVEDEQFF
TGCGCCAGCAGCTTGGGGGGTGTGGAGGATGAGCAGTTCTTC
>13|TRBV3-1|.|TRBJ2-3|.
CASSQNPGDTQYF
TGTGCCAGCAGCCAAAATCCCGGGGATACGCAGTATTTT
>19|TRBV20-1|TRBD2|TRBJ2-1|.
CSARDRIAGGRMAYNEQFF
TGCAGTGCTAGAGATCGGATAGCGGGGGGGAGGATGGCCTACAATGAGCAGTTCTTC
>15|TRBV12-3/TRBV12-4|.|TRBJ2-2|once
CASSGGPVSPGELFF
TGTGCCAGCAGTGGGGGTCCGGTTAGTCCCGGGGAGCTGTTTTTT
>15|TRBV21-1|.|TRBJ2-1|few
CASSRASGVNNEQFF
TGTGCCAGCAGCAGGGCTAGCGGGGTAAACAATGAGCAGTTCTTC
>13|TRBV5-6|.|TRBJ1-2|.
CASSWGSVDGYTF
TGTGCCAGCAGCTGGGGATCGGTGGATGGCTACACCTTC
>15|TRBV11-2|.|TRBJ1-1|.
CASSPISRGNTEAFF
TGTGCCAGCAGCCCCATTTCCAGGGGAAACACTGAAGCTTTCTTT
>13|TRBV12-3/TRBV12-4|.|TRBJ2-7|few
CASSLQGSGEQYF
TGTGCCAGCAGTTTACAGGGGTCGGGCGAGCAGTACTTC
>15|TRBV21-1|.|TRBJ2-4|.
CASSKEGAQKNIQYF
TGTGCCAGCAGCAAAGAAGGGGCGCAGAAAAACATTCAGTACTTC
>16|TRBV27|.|TRBJ2-3|few
CASSFGVAAHTDTQYF
TGTGCCAGCAGTTTTGGAGTGGCGGCCCACACAGATACGCAGTATTTT
>12|TRBV20-1|.|TRBJ2-7|.
CSASPGRREQYF
TGCAGTGCGAGTCCAGGGAGGCGCGAGCAGTACTTC
>16|TRBV4-2|TRBD1|TRBJ2-5|few
CASSQGLGTEQETQYF
TGTGCCAGCAGCCAAGGCCTTGGGACAGAGCAAGAGACCCAGTACTTC
>16|TRBV28|.|TRBJ1-1|.
CASSPPRDNMNTEAFF
TGTGCCAGCAGTCCACCCCGGGACAACATGAACACTGAAGCTTTCTTT
>14|TRBV5-1|TRBD1|TRBJ1-1|.
CVSSFRDRGAEAFF
TGCGTCAGCAGCTTCCGGGACAGGGGGGCTGAAGCTTTCTTT
>14|TRBV12-3/TRBV12-4|.|TRBJ1-1|many
CASRPTAANTEAFF
TGTGCCAGCAGGCCGACTGCAGCGAACACTGAAGCTTTCTTT
>12|TRBV20-1|.|TRBJ2-1|few
CSGRDRYNEQFF
TGCAGTGGAAGAGACCGGTACAATGAGCAGTTCTTC
>15|TRBV20-1|TRBD2|TRBJ2-1|few
CSAYLASGGDNEQFF
TGCAGTGCTTATTTGGCTAGCGGGGGGGACAATGAGCAGTTCTTC
>18|TRBV5-1|TRBD2|TRBJ2-3|.
CASSLDFGTSGGTDTQYF
TGCGCCAGCAGCCTGGACTTCGGGACTAGCGGGGGCACAGATACGCAGTATTTT
>16|TRBV6-2/TRBV6-3|TRBD2|TRBJ2-3|.
CASSLGLAAPTDTQYF
TGTGCCAGCAGTTTGGGACTAGCAGCCCCCACAGATACGCAGTATTTT
>15|TRBV6-5|.|TRBJ1-5|many
CASSYSAARNQPQHF
TGTGCCAGCAGTTACTCGGCGGCACGCAATCAGCCCCAGCATTTT
>17|TRBV7-9|.|TRBJ2-1|.
CASSLGARWGASDEQFF
TGTGCCAGCAGCTTAGGAGCGAGGTGGGGGGCATCTGATGAGCAGTTCTTC